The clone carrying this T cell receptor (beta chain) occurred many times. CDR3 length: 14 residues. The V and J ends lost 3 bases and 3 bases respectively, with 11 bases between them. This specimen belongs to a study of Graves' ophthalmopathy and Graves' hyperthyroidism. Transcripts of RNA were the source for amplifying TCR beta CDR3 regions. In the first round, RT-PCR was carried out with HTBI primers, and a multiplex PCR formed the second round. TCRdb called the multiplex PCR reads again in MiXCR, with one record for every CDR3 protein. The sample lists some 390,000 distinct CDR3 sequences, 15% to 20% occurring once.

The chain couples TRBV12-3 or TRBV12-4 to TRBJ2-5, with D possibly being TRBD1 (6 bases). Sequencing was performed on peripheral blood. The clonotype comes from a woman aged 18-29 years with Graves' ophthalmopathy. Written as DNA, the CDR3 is TGTGCCAGCAGTTTGGCGCACAGGGAAGAGACCCAGTACTTC. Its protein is CASSLAHREETQYF.